The rows below give T cell receptor beta chains drawn from one sample of a study of T cell responses to AZD1222 COVID-19 vaccine. Clones were sequenced by immunoSEQ multiplex PCR, and TCRdb holds only the in-frame ones, with some missing. The sample contains some 200,000 clones, 93% of which appear only once. The sample in question was peripheral blood, obtained 28 days after the second AZD1222 dose. Receptor source: an adult who received the AZD1222 COVID-19 vaccine. Both conserved end residues are part of each CDR3. Fields, in order: J gene, D gene, V gene, clone size, CDR3 protein, CDR3 DNA. D genes are given only for firm matches. Some rows have no size entry. The others give once, few or many, or a class for an expanded clone.

j_gene: TRBJ1-5; d_gene: -; v_gene: TRBV19; abundance: -; CDR3aa: CASSRGGPYNQPQHF; CDR3nt: TGTGCCAGTAGTAGAGGGGGTCCTTACAATCAGCCCCAGCATTTT
j_gene: TRBJ1-3; d_gene: -; v_gene: TRBV6-5; abundance: -; CDR3aa: CASSRSHQEGNTIYF; CDR3nt: TGTGCCAGCAGCCGAAGTCACCAGGAGGGAAACACCATATATTTT
j_gene: TRBJ2-3; d_gene: -; v_gene: TRBV7-3; abundance: -; CDR3aa: CASSRQMPDTQYF; CDR3nt: TGTGCCAGCAGCCGACAGATGCCAGATACGCAGTATTTT
j_gene: TRBJ2-3; d_gene: TRBD2; v_gene: TRBV15; abundance: -; CDR3aa: CATSSSGGGTDTQYF; CDR3nt: TGTGCCACCAGCAGTAGCGGGGGGGGGACAGATACGCAGTATTTT
j_gene: TRBJ2-1; d_gene: TRBD2; v_gene: TRBV2; abundance: -; CDR3aa: CASDPLAGGVQFF; CDR3nt: TGTGCCAGCGATCCACTAGCGGGGGGGGTCCAGTTCTTC
j_gene: TRBJ1-6; d_gene: -; v_gene: TRBV6-2/TRBV6-3; abundance: -; CDR3aa: CASSDAGSNSPLHF; CDR3nt: TGTGCCAGCAGTGATGCAGGGAGTAATTCACCCCTCCACTTT
j_gene: TRBJ2-1; d_gene: TRBD2; v_gene: TRBV3-1/TRBV3-2; abundance: -; CDR3aa: CASSFSGGVDNEQFF; CDR3nt: TGTGCCAGCAGTTTTAGCGGGGGGGTCGACAATGAGCAGTTCTTC
j_gene: TRBJ1-2; d_gene: -; v_gene: TRBV18; abundance: once; CDR3aa: CASSPTQGNYGYTF; CDR3nt: TGTGCCAGCTCACCAACTCAGGGCAACTATGGCTACACCTTC
j_gene: TRBJ1-1; d_gene: -; v_gene: TRBV6-5; abundance: -; CDR3aa: CASSSGWGATEAFF; CDR3nt: TGTGCCAGCAGCTCTGGGTGGGGGGCCACTGAAGCTTTCTTT
j_gene: TRBJ2-1; d_gene: TRBD2; v_gene: TRBV30; abundance: once; CDR3aa: CAWAPAGYNEQFF; CDR3nt: TGTGCCTGGGCACCAGCGGGGTACAATGAGCAGTTCTTC
j_gene: TRBJ1-1; d_gene: TRBD1; v_gene: TRBV13; abundance: -; CDR3aa: CASSSARGKAFF; CDR3nt: TGTGCCAGCAGCTCGGCCAGGGGGAAAGCTTTCTTT
j_gene: TRBJ1-6; d_gene: TRBD1; v_gene: TRBV5-1; abundance: -; CDR3aa: CASSERTGTSYNSPLHF; CDR3nt: TGCGCCAGCAGCGAGCGGACAGGGACAAGCTATAATTCACCCCTCCACTTT
j_gene: TRBJ2-3; d_gene: TRBD2; v_gene: TRBV18; abundance: -; CDR3aa: CASSPRTSGDTQYF; CDR3nt: TGTGCCAGCTCACCAAGGACTAGCGGGGATACGCAGTATTTT
j_gene: TRBJ1-1; d_gene: -; v_gene: TRBV27; abundance: -; CDR3aa: CASSSLTGGHTEAFF; CDR3nt: TGTGCCAGCAGTTCGCTAACTGGGGGACACACTGAAGCTTTCTTT
j_gene: TRBJ1-6; d_gene: TRBD1; v_gene: TRBV3-1/TRBV3-2; abundance: -; CDR3aa: CASSQDPGQDNSPLHF; CDR3nt: TGTGCCAGCAGCCAAGATCCCGGACAGGATAATTCACCCCTCCACTTT
j_gene: TRBJ1-2; d_gene: -; v_gene: TRBV21-1; abundance: few; CDR3aa: CASSKGRTGGCNRLTQNYGYTF; CDR3nt: TGTGCCAGCAGCAAAGGTCGGACAGGGGGCTGCAACCGTTTAACCCAAAACTATGGCTACACCTTC
j_gene: TRBJ2-1; d_gene: -; v_gene: TRBV7-9; abundance: -; CDR3aa: CASSQGPPKYEQFF; CDR3nt: TGTGCCAGCAGCCAGGGTCCCCCCAAATACGAGCAGTTCTTC
j_gene: TRBJ1-1; d_gene: -; v_gene: TRBV5-6; abundance: -; CDR3aa: CASTTTVENTEAFF; CDR3nt: TGTGCCAGCACCACGACTGTTGAGAACACTGAAGCTTTCTTT
j_gene: TRBJ1-6; d_gene: -; v_gene: TRBV5-1; abundance: -; CDR3aa: CASSPLGRQNSPLHF; CDR3nt: TGCGCCAGCAGCCCTCTAGGACGCCAAAATTCACCCCTCCACTTT
j_gene: TRBJ1-6; d_gene: -; v_gene: TRBV27; abundance: -; CDR3aa: CASSLSWGNSPLHF; CDR3nt: TGTGCCAGCAGTTTATCGTGGGGGAATTCACCCCTCCACTTT
j_gene: TRBJ2-5; d_gene: TRBD2; v_gene: TRBV6-6; abundance: -; CDR3aa: CASRVAGGLETQYF; CDR3nt: TGTGCCAGCAGAGTGGCGGGGGGGCTGGAGACCCAGTACTTC
j_gene: TRBJ1-2; d_gene: -; v_gene: TRBV5-4; abundance: few; CDR3aa: CASSLAGEVYTF; CDR3nt: TGTGCCAGCAGCTTGGCCGGCGAGGTCTACACCTTC
j_gene: TRBJ2-6; d_gene: -; v_gene: TRBV19; abundance: -; CDR3aa: CASSRAANSGANVLTF; CDR3nt: TGTGCCAGTAGTAGGGCGGCAAACTCTGGGGCCAACGTCCTGACTTTC
j_gene: TRBJ1-2; d_gene: -; v_gene: TRBV7-3; abundance: -; CDR3aa: CASSAGNGYGYTF; CDR3nt: TGTGCCAGCAGCGCGGGGAATGGCTATGGCTACACCTTC
j_gene: TRBJ1-1; d_gene: -; v_gene: TRBV19; abundance: -; CDR3aa: CASSASAAGLTEAFF; CDR3nt: TGTGCCAGTAGTGCCAGCGCGGCAGGGCTCACTGAAGCTTTCTTT
j_gene: TRBJ1-1; d_gene: -; v_gene: TRBV11-2; abundance: -; CDR3aa: CASSLAGLDTEAFF; CDR3nt: TGTGCCAGCAGCTTAGCGGGGCTAGACACTGAAGCTTTCTTT
j_gene: TRBJ2-3; d_gene: -; v_gene: TRBV3-1/TRBV3-2; abundance: once; CDR3aa: CASSQNGQSTDTQYF; CDR3nt: TGTGCCAGCAGCCAAAACGGACAAAGCACAGATACGCAGTATTTT
j_gene: TRBJ2-7; d_gene: -; v_gene: TRBV27; abundance: -; CDR3aa: CASGIDSRYEQYF; CDR3nt: TGTGCCAGCGGCATCGACAGCCGCTACGAGCAGTACTTC
j_gene: TRBJ1-1; d_gene: TRBD1; v_gene: TRBV3-1/TRBV3-2; abundance: once; CDR3aa: CASSRWDSRNTEAFF; CDR3nt: TGTGCCAGCAGCAGATGGGACAGCAGGAACACTGAAGCTTTCTTT
j_gene: TRBJ1-5; d_gene: -; v_gene: TRBV27; abundance: -; CDR3aa: CASSLRAGENVQPQHF; CDR3nt: TGTGCCAGCAGTTTACGGGCAGGGGAGAATGTTCAGCCCCAGCATTTT
j_gene: TRBJ2-3; d_gene: TRBD1; v_gene: TRBV5-1; abundance: -; CDR3aa: CASSLETGADTQYF; CDR3nt: TGCGCCAGCAGCCTGGAGACAGGGGCAGATACGCAGTATTTT
j_gene: TRBJ2-4; d_gene: TRBD1; v_gene: TRBV27; abundance: once; CDR3aa: CASSPRDRANIQYF; CDR3nt: TGTGCCAGCAGTCCCCGGGACAGGGCAAACATTCAGTACTTC
j_gene: TRBJ1-1; d_gene: -; v_gene: TRBV27; abundance: -; CDR3aa: CASSLSWGNTEAFF; CDR3nt: TGTGCCAGCAGTTTATCGTGGGGGAACACTGAAGCTTTCTTT
j_gene: TRBJ1-2; d_gene: -; v_gene: TRBV4-3; abundance: -; CDR3aa: CASSQDWGGSHYGYTF; CDR3nt: TGCGCCAGCAGCCAAGATTGGGGCGGCAGTCACTATGGCTACACCTTC
j_gene: TRBJ1-6; d_gene: -; v_gene: TRBV20-1; abundance: -; CDR3aa: CSASRNSPLHF; CDR3nt: TGCAGTGCTAGTAGGAACTCACCCCTCCACTTT
j_gene: TRBJ1-1; d_gene: -; v_gene: TRBV14; abundance: once; CDR3aa: CASSHLSGVRTEAFF; CDR3nt: TGTGCCAGCAGCCACCTATCAGGGGTTCGGACTGAAGCTTTCTTT
j_gene: TRBJ1-1; d_gene: -; v_gene: TRBV28; abundance: -; CDR3aa: CASTKGGGVNTEAFF; CDR3nt: TGTGCCAGCACCAAAGGCGGGGGAGTGAACACTGAAGCTTTCTTT
j_gene: TRBJ1-2; d_gene: -; v_gene: TRBV28; abundance: -; CDR3aa: CASSSDINYGYTF; CDR3nt: TGTGCCAGCAGTTCGGACATTAACTATGGCTACACCTTC
j_gene: TRBJ1-1; d_gene: -; v_gene: TRBV6-6; abundance: few; CDR3aa: CASSYLSPGTEAFF; CDR3nt: TGTGCCAGCAGTTACCTAAGTCCCGGAACTGAAGCTTTCTTT
j_gene: TRBJ2-1; d_gene: TRBD1; v_gene: TRBV6-2/TRBV6-3; abundance: once; CDR3aa: CASSYSKGQGVYNEQFF; CDR3nt: TGTGCCAGCAGTTACTCTAAAGGACAGGGGGTCTACAATGAGCAGTTCTTC
j_gene: TRBJ1-2; d_gene: -; v_gene: TRBV12-5; abundance: -; CDR3aa: CASGNSGRLDGYTF; CDR3nt: TGTGCTAGTGGTAACTCGGGGCGCCTCGATGGCTACACCTTC
j_gene: TRBJ1-4; d_gene: -; v_gene: TRBV3-1/TRBV3-2; abundance: once; CDR3aa: CASSQVTEKLFF; CDR3nt: TGTGCCAGCAGCCAAGTAACCGAAAAACTGTTTTTT
j_gene: TRBJ1-1; d_gene: -; v_gene: TRBV2; abundance: -; CDR3aa: CASSVFRVDEAFF; CDR3nt: TGTGCCAGCAGTGTGTTCAGGGTCGATGAAGCTTTCTTT
j_gene: TRBJ2-3; d_gene: -; v_gene: TRBV30; abundance: few; CDR3aa: CAWRVDTQYF; CDR3nt: TGTGCCTGGAGAGTAGATACGCAGTATTTT
j_gene: TRBJ2-5; d_gene: TRBD1; v_gene: TRBV6-5; abundance: once; CDR3aa: CACGTGDAQRTQYF; CDR3nt: TGTGCCTGCGGGACAGGGGACGCACAGCGGACCCAGTACTTC
j_gene: TRBJ1-4; d_gene: -; v_gene: TRBV28; abundance: -; CDR3aa: CASSLFLGTSRGKLFF; CDR3nt: TGTGCCAGCAGTTTATTCCTCGGGACCTCAAGGGGAAAACTGTTTTTT
j_gene: TRBJ1-4; d_gene: -; v_gene: TRBV9; abundance: -; CDR3aa: CASSPRLPTTNEKLFF; CDR3nt: TGTGCCAGCAGCCCACGACTGCCTACAACTAATGAAAAACTGTTTTTT
j_gene: TRBJ2-3; d_gene: TRBD2; v_gene: TRBV14; abundance: -; CDR3aa: CASSPLAGMSDTQYF; CDR3nt: TGTGCCAGCAGCCCGTTAGCGGGGATGAGTGATACGCAGTATTTT
j_gene: TRBJ1-2; d_gene: -; v_gene: TRBV5-4; abundance: -; CDR3aa: CAGTSGRQGLDYGYTF; CDR3nt: TGTGCCGGCACCTCGGGGAGGCAGGGCCTAGACTATGGCTACACCTTC
j_gene: TRBJ1-4; d_gene: -; v_gene: TRBV30; abundance: once; CDR3aa: CAWSSGAREKLFF; CDR3nt: TGTGCCTGGAGTTCAGGGGCGAGGGAAAAACTGTTTTTT
j_gene: TRBJ1-5; d_gene: -; v_gene: TRBV7-9; abundance: -; CDR3aa: CASSPPGLEGNQPQHF; CDR3nt: TGTGCCAGCAGCCCTCCGGGACTTGAGGGCAATCAGCCCCAGCATTTT
j_gene: TRBJ1-1; d_gene: -; v_gene: TRBV7-8; abundance: -; CDR3aa: CASSLRAWAEAFF; CDR3nt: TGTGCCAGCAGCTTAAGGGCGTGGGCTGAAGCTTTCTTT
j_gene: TRBJ1-2; d_gene: -; v_gene: TRBV28; abundance: -; CDR3aa: CASSEGWGYTF; CDR3nt: TGTGCCAGCAGTGAGGGGTGGGGCTACACCTTC
j_gene: TRBJ2-1; d_gene: TRBD2; v_gene: TRBV2; abundance: -; CDR3aa: CASGGDDYNEQFF; CDR3nt: TGTGCCAGCGGGGGGGACGACTACAATGAGCAGTTCTTC
j_gene: TRBJ1-1; d_gene: -; v_gene: TRBV3-1/TRBV3-2; abundance: -; CDR3aa: CASGETVNTEAFF; CDR3nt: TGTGCCAGCGGGGAGACAGTAAACACTGAAGCTTTCTTT
j_gene: TRBJ2-7; d_gene: -; v_gene: TRBV6-5; abundance: -; CDR3aa: CASSYGGANYEQYF; CDR3nt: TGTGCCAGCAGTTACGGCGGGGCGAACTACGAGCAGTACTTC
j_gene: TRBJ2-3; d_gene: -; v_gene: TRBV6-2/TRBV6-3; abundance: -; CDR3aa: CASSYPGTFTSTDTQYF; CDR3nt: TGTGCCAGCAGTTATCCCGGGACATTCACGAGCACAGATACGCAGTATTTT
j_gene: TRBJ1-2; d_gene: TRBD1; v_gene: TRBV29-1; abundance: -; CDR3aa: CSVEGQGINGYTF; CDR3nt: TGCAGCGTTGAGGGACAGGGTATAAATGGCTACACCTTC
j_gene: TRBJ1-5; d_gene: TRBD1; v_gene: TRBV5-1; abundance: few; CDR3aa: CASSFEGAKPQHF; CDR3nt: TGCGCCAGCAGCTTTGAGGGGGCTAAGCCCCAGCATTTT
j_gene: TRBJ1-4; d_gene: -; v_gene: TRBV29-1; abundance: -; CDR3aa: CSVEGREEKLFF; CDR3nt: TGCAGCGTTGAGGGACGAGAAGAAAAACTGTTTTTT